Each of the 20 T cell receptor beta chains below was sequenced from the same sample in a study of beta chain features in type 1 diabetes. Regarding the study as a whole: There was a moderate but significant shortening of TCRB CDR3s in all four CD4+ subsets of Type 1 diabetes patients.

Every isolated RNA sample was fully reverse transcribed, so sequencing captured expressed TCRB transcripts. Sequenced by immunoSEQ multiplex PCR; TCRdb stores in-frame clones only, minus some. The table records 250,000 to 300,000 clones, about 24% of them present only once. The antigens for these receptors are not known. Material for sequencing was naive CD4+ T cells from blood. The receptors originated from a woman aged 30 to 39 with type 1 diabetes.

The CDR3 reads CASSKDRGALVAGYGYTF. The CDR3 nucleotides read TGTGCCAGCAGCAAAGACCGGGGGGCTCTTGTCGCGGGCTATGGCTACACCTTC. This chain connects TRBV21-1 to TRBJ1-2. TRBV21-1 is a pseudogene segment. The CDR3 is 18 amino acids.

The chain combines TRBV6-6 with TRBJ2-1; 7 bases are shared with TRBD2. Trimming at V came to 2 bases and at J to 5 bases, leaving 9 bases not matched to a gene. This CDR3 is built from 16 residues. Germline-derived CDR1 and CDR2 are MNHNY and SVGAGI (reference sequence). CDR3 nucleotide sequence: TGTGCCAGCAGTTACACAACCGGGGGGTCCCACAATGAGCAGTTCTTC. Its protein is CASSYTTGGSHNEQFF.

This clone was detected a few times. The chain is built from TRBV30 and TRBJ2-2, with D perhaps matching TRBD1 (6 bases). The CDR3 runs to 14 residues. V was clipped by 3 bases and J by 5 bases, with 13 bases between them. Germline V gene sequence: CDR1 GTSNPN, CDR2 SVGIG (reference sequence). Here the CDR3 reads CAWSRSGETGELFF. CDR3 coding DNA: TGTGCCTGGAGCCGGTCAGGGGAAACCGGGGAGCTGTTTTTT.

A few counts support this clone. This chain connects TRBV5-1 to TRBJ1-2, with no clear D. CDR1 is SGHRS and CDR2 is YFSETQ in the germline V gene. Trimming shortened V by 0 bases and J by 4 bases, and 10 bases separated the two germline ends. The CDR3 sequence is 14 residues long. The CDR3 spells CASSLGEEGYGYTF. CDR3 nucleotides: TGCGCCAGCAGCTTGGGGGAAGAGGGCTATGGCTACACCTTC.

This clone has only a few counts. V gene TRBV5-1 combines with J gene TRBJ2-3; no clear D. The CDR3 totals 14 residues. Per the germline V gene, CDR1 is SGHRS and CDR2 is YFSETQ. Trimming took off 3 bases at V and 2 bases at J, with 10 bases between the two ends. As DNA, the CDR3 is TGCGCCAGCAGCTACTTGAGGCCCACAGATACGCAGTATTTT. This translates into CASSYLRPTDTQYF.

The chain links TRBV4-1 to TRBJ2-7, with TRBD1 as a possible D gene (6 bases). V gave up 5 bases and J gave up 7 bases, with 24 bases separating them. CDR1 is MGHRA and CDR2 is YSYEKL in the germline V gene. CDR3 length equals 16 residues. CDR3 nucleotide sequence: TGCGCCAGCAGCGCCCACCCCCAGGGGAATCTACGGGAGCAGTACTTC. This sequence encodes CASSAHPQGNLREQYF.

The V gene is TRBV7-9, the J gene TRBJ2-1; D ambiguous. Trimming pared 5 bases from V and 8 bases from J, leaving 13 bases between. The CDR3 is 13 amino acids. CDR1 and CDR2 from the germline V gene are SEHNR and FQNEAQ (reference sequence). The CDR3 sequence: CASSQGAEDEQFF. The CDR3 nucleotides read TGTGCCAGCAGCCAAGGCGCCGAGGATGAGCAGTTCTTC.

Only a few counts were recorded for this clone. This CDR3 is CASSQDSGTAYTF. The DNA of the CDR3 is TGCGCCAGCAGCCAGGATTCCGGGACAGCCTACACCTTC. This chain connects TRBV4-1 to TRBJ1-2, with 7 nucleotides matching TRBD1. The trim removed 3 bases at V and 10 bases at J, leaving 8 bases unmatched. The CDR3 is 13 amino acids. Germline CDR1 is MGHRA and CDR2 is YSYEKL.

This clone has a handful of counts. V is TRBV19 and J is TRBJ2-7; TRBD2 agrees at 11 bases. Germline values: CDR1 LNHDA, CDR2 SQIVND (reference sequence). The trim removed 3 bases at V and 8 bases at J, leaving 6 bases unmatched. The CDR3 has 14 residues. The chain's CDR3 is CASSIALAGGQQYF. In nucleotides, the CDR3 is TGTGCCAGTAGTATTGCGCTAGCGGGAGGTCAGCAGTACTTC.

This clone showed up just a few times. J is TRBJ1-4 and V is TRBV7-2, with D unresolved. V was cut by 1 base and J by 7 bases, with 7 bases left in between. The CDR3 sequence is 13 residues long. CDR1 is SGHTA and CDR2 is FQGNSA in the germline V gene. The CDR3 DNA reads TGTGCCAGCAGCTTAGTGATGAGTGAAAAACTGTTTTTT. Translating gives CASSLVMSEKLFF.

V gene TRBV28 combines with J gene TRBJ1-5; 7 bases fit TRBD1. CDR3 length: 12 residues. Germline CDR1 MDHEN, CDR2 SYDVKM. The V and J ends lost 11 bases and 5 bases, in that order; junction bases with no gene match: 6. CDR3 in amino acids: CAARTGDQPQHF. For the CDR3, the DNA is TGTGCCGCCCGCACAGGGGATCAGCCCCAGCATTTT.

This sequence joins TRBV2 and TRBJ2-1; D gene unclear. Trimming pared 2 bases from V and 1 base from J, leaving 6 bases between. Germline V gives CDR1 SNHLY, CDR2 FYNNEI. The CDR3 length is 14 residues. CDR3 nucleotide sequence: TGTGCCAGCAGTGAATTGAGGTCCTACAATGAGCAGTTCTTC. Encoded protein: CASSELRSYNEQFF. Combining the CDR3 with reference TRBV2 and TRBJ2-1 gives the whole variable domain EPEVTQTPSHQVTQMGQEVILRCVPISNHLYFYWYRQILGQKVEFLVSFYNNEISEKSEIFDDQFSVERPDGSNFTLKIRSTKLEDSAMYFCASSELRSYNEQFFGPGTRLTVL.

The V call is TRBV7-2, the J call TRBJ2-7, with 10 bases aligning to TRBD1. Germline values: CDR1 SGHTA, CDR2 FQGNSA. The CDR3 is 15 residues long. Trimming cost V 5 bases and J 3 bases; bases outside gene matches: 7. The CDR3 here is CASSAHGTGVYEQYF. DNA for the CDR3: TGTGCCAGCAGCGCTCACGGGACAGGGGTCTACGAGCAGTACTTC.

The chain's CDR3 is CASMLTRMNTEAFF. The CDR3 DNA sequence: TGTGCCAGCATGTTGACACGGATGAACACTGAAGCTTTCTTT. The J gene is TRBJ1-1, the V gene TRBV2, with unresolved D. There are 14 residues in the CDR3. The V and J ends lost 7 bases and 0 bases respectively, with 12 bases between them. Germline V lookup: CDR1 SNHLY, CDR2 FYNNEI.

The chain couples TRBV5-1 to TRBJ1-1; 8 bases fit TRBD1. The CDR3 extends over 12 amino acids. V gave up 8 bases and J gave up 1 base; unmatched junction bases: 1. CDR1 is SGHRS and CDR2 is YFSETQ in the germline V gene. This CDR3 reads CARGQENTEAFF. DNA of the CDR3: TGCGCCAGGGGACAGGAGAACACTGAAGCTTTCTTT.

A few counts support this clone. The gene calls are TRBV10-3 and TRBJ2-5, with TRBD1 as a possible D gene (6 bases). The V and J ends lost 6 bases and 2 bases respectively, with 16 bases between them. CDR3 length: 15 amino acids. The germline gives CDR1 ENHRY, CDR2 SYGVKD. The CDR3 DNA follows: TGTGCCATCAGCGAACAGGGCCCCAGGCAAGAGACCCAGTACTTC. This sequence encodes CAISEQGPRQETQYF.

This CDR3 reads CASSLVGKNTEAFF. The CDR3 coding sequence is TGTGCCAGCAGCTTGGTCGGGAAGAACACTGAAGCTTTCTTT. V usage is TRBV7-9 and J usage is TRBJ1-1, with D unclear. In germline, CDR1 is SEHNR, CDR2 FQNEAQ (reference sequence). CDR3 length: 14 residues. Trimming pared 3 bases from V and 1 base from J, leaving 9 bases between.

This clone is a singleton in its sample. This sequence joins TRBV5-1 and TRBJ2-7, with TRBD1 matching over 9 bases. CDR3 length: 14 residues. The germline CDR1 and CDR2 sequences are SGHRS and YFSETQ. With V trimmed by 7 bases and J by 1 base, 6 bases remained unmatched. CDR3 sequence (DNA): TGCGCCAGCGGATACGGACAGGGGTCCTACGAGCAGTACTTC. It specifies CASGYGQGSYEQYF.

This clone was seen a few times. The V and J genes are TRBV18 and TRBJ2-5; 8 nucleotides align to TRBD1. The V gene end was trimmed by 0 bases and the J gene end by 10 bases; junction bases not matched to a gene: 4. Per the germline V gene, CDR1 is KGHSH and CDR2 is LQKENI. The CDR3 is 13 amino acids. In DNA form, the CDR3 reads TGTGCCAGCTCACCACCCGACAGGGGAGGCCAGTACTTC. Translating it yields CASSPPDRGGQYF.

CDR3 nucleotides: TGTGCCAGCAGCTCACCGGGACAGCAAGAGACCCAGTACTTC. This sequence encodes CASSSPGQQETQYF. The chain employs TRBV11-2 and TRBJ2-5; 7 bases are a match to TRBD1. The junction had 4 bases not matched to a gene; V was cut back by 4 bases and J by 2 bases. This CDR3 contains 14 residues. Germline CDR1 reads SGHAT; CDR2 reads FQNNGV.